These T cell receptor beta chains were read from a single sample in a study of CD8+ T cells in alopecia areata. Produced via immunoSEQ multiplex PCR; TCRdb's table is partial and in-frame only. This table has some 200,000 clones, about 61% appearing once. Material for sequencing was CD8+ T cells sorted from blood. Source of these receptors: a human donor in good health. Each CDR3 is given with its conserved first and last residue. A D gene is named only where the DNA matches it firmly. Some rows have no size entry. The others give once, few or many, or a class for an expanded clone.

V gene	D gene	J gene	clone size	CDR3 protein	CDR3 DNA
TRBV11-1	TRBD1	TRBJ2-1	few	CASSLVPGGNEQFF	TGTGCCAGCAGCTTAGTTCCAGGGGGCAATGAGCAGTTCTTC
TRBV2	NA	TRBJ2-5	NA	CASSRRLWETQYF	TGTGCCAGCAGCCGGCGGCTTTGGGAGACCCAGTACTTC
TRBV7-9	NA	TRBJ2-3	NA	CASIATDTQYF	TGTGCCAGCATCGCCACAGATACGCAGTATTTT
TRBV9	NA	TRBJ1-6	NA	CASSVTPDRNSPLHF	TGTGCCAGCAGCGTAACCCCAGACAGGAATTCACCCCTCCACTTT
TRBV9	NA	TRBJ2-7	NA	CASSVGWGTYEQYF	TGTGCCAGCAGCGTTGGGTGGGGGACCTACGAGCAGTACTTC
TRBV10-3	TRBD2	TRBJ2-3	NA	CAIQRGPDTQYF	TGTGCCATCCAGCGGGGCCCAGATACGCAGTATTTT
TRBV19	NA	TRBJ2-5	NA	CASSIVAGETQYF	TGTGCCAGTAGTATAGTGGCCGGGGAGACCCAGTACTTC
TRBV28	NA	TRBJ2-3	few	CASSVTGDTQYF	TGTGCCAGCAGTGTGACAGGAGATACGCAGTATTTT
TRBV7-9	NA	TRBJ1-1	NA	CATRQPNTEAFF	TGTGCCACGCGACAGCCGAACACTGAAGCTTTCTTT
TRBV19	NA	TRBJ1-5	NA	CASSPTGLVQPQHF	TGTGCCAGTAGTCCCACAGGGCTTGTTCAGCCCCAGCATTTT
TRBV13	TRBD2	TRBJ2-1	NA	CASSSLSGTSGRNEQFF	TGTGCCAGCAGCTCTCTCTCCGGGACTAGCGGGCGCAATGAGCAGTTCTTC
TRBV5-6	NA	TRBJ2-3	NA	CASSRGASADTQYF	TGTGCCAGCAGCCGGGGGGCTAGCGCAGATACGCAGTATTTT
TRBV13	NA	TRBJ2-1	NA	CASSLRGAEQFF	TGTGCCAGCAGCCTCAGGGGGGCTGAGCAGTTCTTC
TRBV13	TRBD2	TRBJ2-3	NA	CASSSPSGDTDTQYF	TGTGCCAGCAGCTCCCCCAGCGGGGACACAGATACGCAGTATTTT